Following are 29 T cell receptor beta chains from one sample sequenced in a study of blood T cell repertoires in COVID-19. Method: immunoSEQ multiplex PCR; TCRdb's copy keeps in-frame clones and lacks some. The sample records about 360,000 clones, around 87% being singletons. Input material: peripheral blood. The receptors here all came from a human donor in a cohort sampled during active COVID-19.

CDR3 DNA: TGTGCCAGTAGTAAGCAGAGGGCTGAGAACACCGGGGAGCTGTTTTTT. Its protein is CASSKQRAENTGELFF. The chain recombines TRBV19 with TRBJ2-2, with D perhaps matching TRBD2 (5 bases). Germline V CDR1 and CDR2: LNHDA, SQIVND (reference sequence). Between the trimmed V and J ends, which lost 4 bases and 1 base, there was a span of 13 bases. The CDR3 spans 16 residues.

The chain has TRBV27 and TRBJ1-1; tentative D call: TRBD1 (5 bases). CDR1 is MNHEY, CDR2 SMNVEV, per germline (reference sequence). The CDR3 covers 13 residues. Deletions cut 6 bases from V and 0 bases from J, with 8 bases between. In nucleotides, the CDR3 is TGTGCCAGCAGGGTGACAGTGAACACTGAAGCTTTCTTT. Its translation: CASRVTVNTEAFF.

This sequence joins TRBV9 and TRBJ2-7, with 11 bases fitting TRBD2. The V and J ends lost 4 bases and 1 base, in that order; junction bases with no gene match: 4. Germline V gene lookup returns CDR1 SGDLS and CDR2 YYNGEE. This CDR3 comprises 15 residues. CDR3 in amino acids: CASSPTSGSSYEQYF. The CDR3 nucleotides read TGTGCCAGCAGCCCTACTAGCGGGAGTTCCTACGAGCAGTACTTC.

Details on this clone: Additional DNA sequences in this sample encode the identical CDR3. The CDR3 coding sequence is TGTGCCTGGAGCCGGAATTCACCCCTCCACTTT. This translates into CAWSRNSPLHF. V gene TRBV30 combines with J gene TRBJ1-6; the D is unclear. The CDR3 is 11 amino acids. V dropped 3 bases and J dropped 7 bases, with 4 bases sitting between them. Germline CDR1 reads GTSNPN; CDR2 reads SVGIG (reference sequence).

This clone was found many times. This chain uses TRBV12-3 or TRBV12-4 with TRBJ2-7; perhaps TRBD2 as D (5 bases). V lost 6 bases, J lost 7 bases, and 13 bases lay in between. This CDR3 is 12 amino acids long. This chain's CDR3 is CASRGSSGEQYF. Here the CDR3 DNA reads TGTGCCAGCAGGGGGTCCTCGGGAGAGCAGTACTTC.

This clone came up once. J is TRBJ1-5 and V is TRBV12-3 or TRBV12-4; D call uncertain. The CDR3 has 13 residues. V lost 8 bases, J lost 3 bases, and 11 bases lay in between. CDR3 DNA sequence: TGTGCCAGCCGAGGGCAGTTCAATCAGCCCCAGCATTTT. This translates into CASRGQFNQPQHF.

This clone was counted a single time. V is TRBV19 and J is TRBJ2-3, with TRBD2 identical over 12 bases. With 3 bases clipped from V and 0 bases from J, the junction kept 7 bases outside the gene matches. The CDR3 sequence is 18 residues long. Germline lookup yields CDR1 LNHDA and CDR2 SQIVND (reference sequence). CDR3 region: CASSIETSGSSSTDTQYF. CDR3 in DNA: TGTGCCAGTAGTATTGAGACTAGCGGGAGCTCAAGCACAGATACGCAGTATTTT.

The V gene is TRBV7-2, the J gene TRBJ2-7; weak D call: TRBD2 (5 bases). This CDR3 has 14 amino acids. The V end lost 5 bases, the J end lost 5 bases, and 16 bases lay between the germline ends. Germline V CDR1 and CDR2: SGHTA, FQGNSA. CDR3 loop: CASSQPRGKDEQYF. The CDR3 region has the DNA TGTGCCAGCAGCCAACCACGGGGTAAGGACGAGCAGTACTTC.

The V and J genes are TRBV18 and TRBJ1-1; D is undetermined. Germline V gene data show CDR1 as KGHSH and CDR2 as LQKENI. The CDR3 has 14 residues. V lost 5 bases and J 3 bases, leaving 13 bases between the germline ends. CDR3 in amino acids: CASSVGARDTEAFF. The CDR3 region has the DNA TGTGCCAGCTCAGTGGGCGCGAGGGACACTGAAGCTTTCTTT.

The chain employs TRBV28 and TRBJ1-2; no clear D gene. Per the germline V gene, CDR1 is MDHEN and CDR2 is SYDVKM. Trimming cost V 11 bases and J 3 bases, with 10 bases left between them. The CDR3 loop spans 11 amino acids. CDR3 amino acids: CASQVDYGYTF. The CDR3 DNA sequence: TGTGCCTCCCAGGTTGACTATGGCTACACCTTC.

The chain is built from TRBV4-2 and TRBJ2-1, with D possibly matching TRBD2 (6 bases). Trimming removed 1 base at V and 8 bases at J, with 18 bases between. The CDR3 spans 16 residues. Germline values: CDR1 LGHNA, CDR2 YNFKEQ. The CDR3 reads CASSQGGGNGGHEQFF. CDR3 DNA sequence: TGTGCCAGCAGCCAAGGAGGCGGCAACGGAGGGCATGAGCAGTTCTTC.

V and J are TRBV5-5 and TRBJ1-4; TRBD1 agrees at 9 bases. Looked up from germline, CDR1 is SGHKS and CDR2 is YYEKEE (reference sequence). The CDR3 runs 14 residues. V gave up 1 base and J gave up 8 bases; unmatched junction bases: 3. As DNA, the CDR3 is TGTGCCAGCAGCTTGACAGGGGGCAGGGAAAAACTGTTTTTT. Translation gives CASSLTGGREKLFF.

The CDR3 here is CASSEIVGGNRNEQFF. DNA of the CDR3: TGCGCCAGCAGTGAAATAGTGGGCGGGAATCGGAATGAGCAGTTCTTC. V is TRBV4-1 and J is TRBJ2-1, with D possibly TRBD2 on 6 matching bases. V was clipped by 6 bases and J by 7 bases, with 22 bases between them. The CDR3 contains 16 residues. Germline V lookup: CDR1 MGHRA, CDR2 YSYEKL.

V is TRBV12-3 or TRBV12-4 and J is TRBJ2-2, with D possibly matching TRBD1 (5 bases). The CDR3 covers 12 residues. V gave up 11 bases and J gave up 5 bases, with 12 bases separating them. CDR3 DNA sequence: TGTGCCGATCAAGGGGTTACCGGGGAGCTGTTTTTT. Translated: CADQGVTGELFF.

The chain has TRBV3-1 (or the pseudogene TRBV3-2) and TRBJ1-3; D is perhaps TRBD1 (6 bases). This CDR3 spans 12 amino acids. Germline CDR1 reads LGHDT; CDR2 reads YNNKEL (reference sequence). V lost 0 bases and J lost 11, with 8 bases in between. For the CDR3, the DNA is TGTGCCAGCAGCCAAGATGAGGGGGCCATATATTTT. Amino acids: CASSQDEGAIYF.

The chain is built from TRBV10-2 and TRBJ1-2; 7 positions agree with TRBD1. The CDR3 sequence is 14 residues long. Germline V CDR1 and CDR2: WSHSY, SAAADI. With 5 bases clipped from V and 2 bases from J, the junction kept 5 bases outside the gene matches. The CDR3 loop reads CASSRDSRNYGYTF. The CDR3 DNA reads as TGCGCCAGCAGTAGGGACAGTCGGAACTATGGCTACACCTTC.

This clone was observed a few times. The V call is TRBV28, the J call TRBJ1-4, with D possibly TRBD1 on 6 matching bases. CDR1 is MDHEN, CDR2 SYDVKM, per germline. V gave up 6 bases and J gave up 2 bases, with 10 bases separating them. The CDR3 sequence is 14 residues long. The CDR3 nucleotides read TGTGCCAGCAGGGAGGGGGGGACTAATGAAAAACTGTTTTTT. Translation: CASREGGTNEKLFF.

The V call is TRBV5-1, the J call TRBJ1-1, with a tentative D call TRBD1 (6 bases). The ends were cut back, 3 bases at V and 7 bases at J, with 16 bases in the middle. The CDR3 extends over 14 amino acids. CDR1 and CDR2 (germline): SGHRS, YFSETQ. The CDR3 loop reads CASSSTTGSGEAFF. The CDR3 DNA sequence: TGCGCCAGCAGCTCAACTACAGGGTCAGGTGAAGCTTTCTTT.

The CDR3 loop is CASSEFGTGNTGELFF. In DNA form, the CDR3 reads TGTGCCAGCAGTGAATTCGGGACAGGGAACACCGGGGAGCTGTTTTTT. This chain links TRBV6-1 with TRBJ2-2; 8 bases are shared with TRBD1. With V trimmed by 2 bases and J by 1 base, 3 bases remained unmatched. Germline CDR1 reads MNHNS; CDR2 reads SASEGT. The CDR3 totals 16 residues.

This sequence joins TRBV7-9 and TRBJ2-6; TRBD1 is a possible D gene (6 bases). V was shortened by 1 base and J by 0 bases, with 16 bases between the two germline ends. This CDR3 comprises 19 residues. Germline V gene data show CDR1 as SEHNR and CDR2 as FQNEAQ (reference sequence). CDR3 in DNA: TGTGCCAGCAGCTTAGGAACCGGACAGAAGAGCTCTGGGGCCAACGTCCTGACTTTC. Translation: CASSLGTGQKSSGANVLTF.

This chain connects TRBV5-4 to TRBJ2-3, with TRBD2 identical over 9 bases. The CDR3 has 14 residues. Germline V CDR1 and CDR2: SGHNT, YYREEE (reference sequence). V lost 0 bases, J lost 8 bases, and 4 bases stayed unmatched. CDR3 coding DNA: TGTGCCAGCAGCTTGGGCGGGGGGGCCGGTACGCAGTATTTT. Translated, it gives CASSLGGGAGTQYF.

V is TRBV5-1 and J is TRBJ2-5; TRBD2 agrees at 8 bases. Germline V lookup: CDR1 SGHRS, CDR2 YFSETQ. The CDR3 covers 16 residues. V lost 0 bases, J lost 1 base, and 5 bases stayed unmatched. The CDR3 coding sequence is TGCGCCAGCAGCTTGGTGAGCGGGGGAACCCAAGAGACCCAGTACTTC. Protein sequence: CASSLVSGGTQETQYF.

The rearrangement joins TRBV4-1 to TRBJ1-3; 9 bases match TRBD1. This CDR3 is 18 amino acids long. The trim removed 1 base at V and 0 bases at J, leaving 7 bases unmatched. Germline CDR1 reads MGHRA; CDR2 reads YSYEKL. CDR3 loop: CASSQAGQGRSSGNTIYF. The CDR3 DNA reads TGCGCCAGCAGCCAAGCGGGACAGGGTAGAAGCTCTGGAAACACCATATATTTT.

The chain has TRBV5-3 and TRBJ2-7; tentatively, D is TRBD2 (5 bases). TRBV5-3 is marked as an open reading frame, function uncertain. V gave up 4 bases and J gave up 9 bases, with 20 bases separating them. The CDR3 runs 14 residues. The CDR3 region has the DNA TGTGCCAGAAGCGACGGACTCCTTGGGTTTGGGCAGTACTTC. This codes for CARSDGLLGFGQYF.

The chain couples TRBV3-1 (or the pseudogene TRBV3-2) to TRBJ1-1; D is ambiguous. The CDR3 extends over 15 amino acids. Trimming took off 4 bases at V and 0 bases at J, with 12 bases between the two ends. From germline, CDR1 is LGHDT and CDR2 YNNKEL (reference sequence). In DNA, the CDR3 is TGTGCCAGCAGCCGTTCAGGAGGGATGAACACTGAAGCTTTCTTT. This translates into CASSRSGGMNTEAFF.

This sequence joins TRBV7-9 and TRBJ2-1; D gene ambiguous. Germline-derived CDR1 and CDR2 are SEHNR and FQNEAQ (reference sequence). The CDR3 contains 15 residues. The V gene lost 7 bases and the J gene lost 7 bases, with 20 bases spanning the gap. The CDR3 sequence: CASTRTNPRVNEQFF. The CDR3 region has the DNA TGTGCCAGCACCCGTACCAACCCAAGAGTAAATGAGCAGTTCTTC.

The chain employs TRBV2 and TRBJ2-7; D is possibly TRBD1 (6 bases). Trimming pared 5 bases from V and 4 bases from J, leaving 18 bases between. Per the germline V gene, CDR1 is SNHLY and CDR2 is FYNNEI. This CDR3 comprises 15 residues. The DNA of the CDR3 is TGTGCCAGCAGTACAGGGTCGGATGGGTTTTACGAGCAGTACTTC. It specifies CASSTGSDGFYEQYF.

The V and J genes are TRBV5-1 and TRBJ1-4; D is uncertain. The CDR3 sequence is 16 residues long. CDR1 is SGHRS, CDR2 YFSETQ, per germline. V was shortened by 2 bases and J by 3 bases, with 14 bases between the two germline ends. Here the CDR3 reads CASSFGPREANEKLFF. CDR3 nucleotides: TGCGCCAGCAGCTTCGGACCCCGGGAGGCTAATGAAAAACTGTTTTTT.

The chain carries TRBV29-1 and TRBJ1-1; 7 bases map to TRBD1. Germline V gene data show CDR1 as SQVTM and CDR2 as ANQGSEA. Germline trimming cut 6 bases from V and 1 base from J; bases unmatched to any gene: 5. The CDR3 consists of 13 residues. The CDR3 DNA follows: TGCAGCGTCGACAGGGCGGGGAACACTGAAGCTTTCTTT. Residues: CSVDRAGNTEAFF. Full variable domain (rest looked up from reference TRBV29-1 and TRBJ1-1): SAVISQKPSRDICQRGTSLTIQCQVDSQVTMMFWYRQQPGQSLTLIATANQGSEATYESGFVIDKFPISRPNLTFSTLTVSNMSPEDSSIYLCSVDRAGNTEAFFGQGTRLTVV.